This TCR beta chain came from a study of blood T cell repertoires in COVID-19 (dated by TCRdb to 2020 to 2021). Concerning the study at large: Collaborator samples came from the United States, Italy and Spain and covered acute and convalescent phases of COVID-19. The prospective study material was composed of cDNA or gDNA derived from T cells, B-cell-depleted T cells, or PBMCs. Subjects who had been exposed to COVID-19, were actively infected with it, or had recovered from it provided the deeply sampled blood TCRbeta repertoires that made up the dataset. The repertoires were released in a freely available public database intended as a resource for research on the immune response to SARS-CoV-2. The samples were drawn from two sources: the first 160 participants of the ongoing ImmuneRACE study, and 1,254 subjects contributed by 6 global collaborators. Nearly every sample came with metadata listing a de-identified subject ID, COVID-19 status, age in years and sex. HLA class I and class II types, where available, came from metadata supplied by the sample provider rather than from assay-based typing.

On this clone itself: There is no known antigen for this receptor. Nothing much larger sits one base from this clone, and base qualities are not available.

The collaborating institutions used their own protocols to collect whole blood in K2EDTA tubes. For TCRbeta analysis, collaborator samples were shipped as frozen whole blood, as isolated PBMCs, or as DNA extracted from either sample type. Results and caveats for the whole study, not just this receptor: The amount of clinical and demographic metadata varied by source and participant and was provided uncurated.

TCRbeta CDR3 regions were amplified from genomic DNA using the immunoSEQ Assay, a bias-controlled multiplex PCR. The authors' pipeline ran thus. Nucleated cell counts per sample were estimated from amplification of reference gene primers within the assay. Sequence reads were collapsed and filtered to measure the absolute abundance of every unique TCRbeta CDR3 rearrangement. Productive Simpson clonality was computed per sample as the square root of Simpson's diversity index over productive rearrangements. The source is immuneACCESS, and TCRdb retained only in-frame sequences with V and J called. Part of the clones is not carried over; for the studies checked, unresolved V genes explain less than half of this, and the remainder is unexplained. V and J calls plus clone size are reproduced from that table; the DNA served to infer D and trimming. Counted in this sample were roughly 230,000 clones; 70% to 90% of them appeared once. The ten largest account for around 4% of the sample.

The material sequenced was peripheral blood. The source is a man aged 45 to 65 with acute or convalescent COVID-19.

The CDR3 region has the sequence CASGLARLRELFF. The base sequence is TGTGCTAGTGGTTTGGCTAGGTTGCGGGAGCTGTTTTTT. Recombination joined TRBV12-5 with TRBJ2-2; no D segment can be confidently identified. V is shortened by 1 base, J by 9 bases, and the region joining them spans 9 bases. As encoded in the germline V gene, CDR1 is LGHNT while CDR2 is FRNRAP. The CDR3 starts with the cysteine, ends with the phenylalanine, and has 13 residues. Kept here is only the CDR3 DNA, which spans 39 bases and is read in frame from base 1.